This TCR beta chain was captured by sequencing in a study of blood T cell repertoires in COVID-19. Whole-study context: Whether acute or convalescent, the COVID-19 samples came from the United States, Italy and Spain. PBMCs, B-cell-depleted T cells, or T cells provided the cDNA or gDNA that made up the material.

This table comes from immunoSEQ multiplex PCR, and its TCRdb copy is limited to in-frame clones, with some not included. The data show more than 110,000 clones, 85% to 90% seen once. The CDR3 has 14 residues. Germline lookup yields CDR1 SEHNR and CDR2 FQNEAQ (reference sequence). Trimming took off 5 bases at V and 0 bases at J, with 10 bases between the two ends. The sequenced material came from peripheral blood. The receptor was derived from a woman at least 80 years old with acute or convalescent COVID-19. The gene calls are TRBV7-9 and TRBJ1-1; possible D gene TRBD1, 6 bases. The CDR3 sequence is CASSPTGMNTEAFF. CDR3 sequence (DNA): TGTGCCAGCAGCCCTACAGGGATGAACACTGAAGCTTTCTTT.